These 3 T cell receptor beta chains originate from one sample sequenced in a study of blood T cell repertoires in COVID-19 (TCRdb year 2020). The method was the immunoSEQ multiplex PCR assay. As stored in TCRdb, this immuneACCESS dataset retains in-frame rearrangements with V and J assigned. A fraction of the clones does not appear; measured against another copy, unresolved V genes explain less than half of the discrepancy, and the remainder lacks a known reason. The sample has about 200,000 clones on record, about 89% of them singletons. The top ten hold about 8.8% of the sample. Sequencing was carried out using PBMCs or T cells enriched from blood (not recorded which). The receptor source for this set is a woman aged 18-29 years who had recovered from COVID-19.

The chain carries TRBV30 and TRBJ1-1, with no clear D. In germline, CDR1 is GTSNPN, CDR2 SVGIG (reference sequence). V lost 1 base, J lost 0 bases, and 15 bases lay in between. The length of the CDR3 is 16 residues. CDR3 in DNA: TGTGCCTGGAGTGCCCCCCCGTGGCAGTTGAACACTGAAGCTTTCTTT. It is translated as CAWSAPPWQLNTEAFF.

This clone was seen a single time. CDR3 region: CASSKRPSGAASTDTQYF. The CDR3 DNA follows: TGTGCCAGCAGCAAAAGGCCTAGCGGGGCCGCTAGCACAGATACGCAGTATTTT. V gene TRBV21-1 combines with J gene TRBJ2-3; TRBD2 is taken as the D call from the table, unchecked against the DNA. TRBV21-1 counts as a pseudogene. The CDR3 loop spans 18 amino acids.

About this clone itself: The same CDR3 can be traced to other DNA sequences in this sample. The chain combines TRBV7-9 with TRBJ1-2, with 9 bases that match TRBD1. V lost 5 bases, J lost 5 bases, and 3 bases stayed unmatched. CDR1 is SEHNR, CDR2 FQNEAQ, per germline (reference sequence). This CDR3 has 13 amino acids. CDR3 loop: CASSLGQGYGYTF. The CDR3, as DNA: TGTGCCAGCAGCCTAGGACAGGGGTATGGCTACACCTTC.